This TCR beta chain originates from a study of spatial heterogeneity in lung cancer. Time point reported: blood at routine non-recurrence follow-up after resection. Sequencing of whole RNA from tumor, nontumor lung or frozen PBMC involved no sorting. This clonotype was seen a handful of times. TCRdb ran MiXCR on the 5' RACE reads and lists one entry per CDR3 protein. The sample has about 52,000 distinct CDR3 sequences, about 7.4% seen once. V was shortened by 4 bases and J by 3 bases, with 17 bases between the two germline ends. There are 16 residues in the CDR3. Per the germline V gene, CDR1 is SGHRS and CDR2 is YFSETQ.

Sequenced material: PBMCs, taken at follow-up. The chain employs TRBV5-1 and TRBJ2-1, with a possible D match to TRBD2 (6 bases). This sequence originates from a female donor with early-stage non-small cell lung cancer. DNA of the CDR3: TGCGCCAGCAGCCAAGCGGGTGGACCTTACTACAATGAGCAGTTCTTC. It yields the protein CASSQAGGPYYNEQFF.